This T cell receptor (beta chain) appears in the sequencing data of a study of human T cells and chemical hapten exposure (dated by TCRdb to about 2021). A note on the overall study: For sensitization, 2% DPC in acetone was applied to a 2 cm by 2 cm area of upper inner arm skin. Throughout the roughly 23-week study period, patients were also given weekly therapeutic DPC doses on the scalp. Patch testing was done on the upper back using Finn chambers containing 0.01% DPC, and results were scored after 6 days according to International Contact Dermatitis Research Group standards. Most of the patients in the cohort were female, and the cohort covered alopecia areata with under or over 50% scalp involvement, alopecia totalis and alopecia universalis. Libraries were pooled for sequencing, and variation in per-sample TCR yields was attributed mainly to small differences in library volumes within the pool. The study tracked peripheral blood TCR repertoire changes in vivo during primary and secondary sensitization to the hapten diphenylcyclopropenone (DPC) in alopecia patients. Blood samples were taken from patients before sensitization (week 0) and then at 2, 6 and about 24 weeks after DPC sensitization. Blood for TCR sequencing was provided by twenty-nine alopecia patients at one to four time points (pre-sensitization, 2, 6 and 24 weeks). The paper's findings and limits, for the study overall: Expanded TCRs formed significantly more large CDR3 similarity clusters than pre-sensitization or healthy control sets, consistent with antigen-driven responses. DPC sensitization did not change the number of TCRs with a frequency above 1 in 1000, and there was no evidence of changes in global repertoire structure. After repeated subsampling, changes were observed in the strength of the expansion versus patch-test correlation and in the threshold at which the correlation became significant. Alopecia, a presumed autoimmune disease, was present in all patients, so the immune response of the patients might differ from that of healthy individuals. A positive correlation was found between the number of PT1 expanded TCRs and patch test score, with significance reached at thresholds 8, 16 and 32 but not 4.

This clonotype is described as medium-sized (0.01 to 0.1%). The antigen it binds to is not known. Base quality data are lacking; no much larger clone is found one base away. The intended sense of this specimen's time point label: patch test 1, 2 weeks after DPC sensitization. The sample's treatment or condition, from its label and the paper: therapeutic diphenylcyclopropenone sensitization with weekly scalp DPC. Blood at each patch-test visit was drawn before the patch test was applied. Eligible patients were aged 18 to 70, diagnosed with alopecia, deemed suitable for DPC therapy, and excluded if pregnant. Total RNA was extracted from unfractionated whole blood that had been collected in Tempus Blood RNA tubes. Libraries were made using RACE. Sequencing took place on a NextSeq 500. During library preparation, unique molecular identifiers were attached to individual cDNA molecules so that TCRs could be counted in a quantitative, reproducible way. For every blood RNA sample, sequencing covered both the TCR alpha and TCR beta chains. The original pipeline was this. The median number of TCRs per sample was approximately 96,000, ranging from roughly 20,000 to 700,000. The Decombinator software suite was used to annotate V, J and CDR3 in the TCR reads. For the PS versus PT1 abundance plots, all samples were subsampled to the same number of TCRs (28,000). TCRs were defined as expanded if absent before sensitization and observed at least eight times at the 2-week time point. TCRdb itself trimmed the public reads at Q25 with fastp, ran MiXCR and retained productive beta chains. Identical CDR3 proteins give one entry, which carries the most common genes and DNA. The V and J calls were not made by the authors but by TCRdb's processing. Across this sample there are approximately 340,000 distinct CDR3 sequences, with around 7% seen only once. Of the sample, approximately 8.9% is held by the ten largest clones.

Reading the germline V gene gives CDR1 MGHRA and CDR2 YSYEKL. Here V drops 1 base and J drops 11 bases, and the junction holds 5 bases not matched to any gene. There are 14 amino acids in the CDR3, from cysteine to phenylalanine inclusive. Only the CDR3 region is kept as DNA, spanning 42 bases read in frame from base 1. The sequencing here drew on whole blood, taken in connection with sensitization to the hapten diphenylcyclopropenone (DPC). Here the chain combines TRBV4-1 and TRBJ1-6; TRBD1 agrees with 7 junctional bases. The receptor comes from a woman younger than 35 with alopecia areata. Some clones in this sample may be carry-over from other donors' samples. The bases are TGCGCCAGCAGCCAAGTTGGACAGGTTGCACCCCTCCACTTT. Translation gives CASSQVGQVAPLHF.